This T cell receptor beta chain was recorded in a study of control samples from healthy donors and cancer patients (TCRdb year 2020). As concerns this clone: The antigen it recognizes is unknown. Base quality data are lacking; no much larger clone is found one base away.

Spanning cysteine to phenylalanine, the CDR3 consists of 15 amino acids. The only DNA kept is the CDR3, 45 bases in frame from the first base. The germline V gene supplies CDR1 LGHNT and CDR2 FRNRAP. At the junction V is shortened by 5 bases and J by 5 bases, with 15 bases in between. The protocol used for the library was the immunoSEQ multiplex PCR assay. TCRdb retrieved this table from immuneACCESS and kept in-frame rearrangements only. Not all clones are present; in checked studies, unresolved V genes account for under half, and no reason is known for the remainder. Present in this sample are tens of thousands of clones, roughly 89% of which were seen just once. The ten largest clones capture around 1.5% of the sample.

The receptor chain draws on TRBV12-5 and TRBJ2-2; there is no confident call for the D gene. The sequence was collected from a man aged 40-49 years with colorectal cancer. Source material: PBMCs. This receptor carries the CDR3 CASGPRGVGTGELFF. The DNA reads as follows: TGTGCTAGTGGTCCGCGAGGAGTAGGGACCGGGGAGCTGTTTTTT.